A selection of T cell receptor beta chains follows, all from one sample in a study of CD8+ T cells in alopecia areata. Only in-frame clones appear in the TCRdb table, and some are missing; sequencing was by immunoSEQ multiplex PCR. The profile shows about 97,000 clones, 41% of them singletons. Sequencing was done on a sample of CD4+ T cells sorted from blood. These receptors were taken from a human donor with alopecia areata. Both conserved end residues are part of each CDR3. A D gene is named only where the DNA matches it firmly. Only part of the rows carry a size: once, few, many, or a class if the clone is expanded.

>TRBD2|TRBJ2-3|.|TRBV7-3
TGTGCCAGCAGGCTAGCGGGGGGGCAGGATACGCAGTATTTT
CASRLAGGQDTQYF
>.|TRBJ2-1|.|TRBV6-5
TGTGCCAGCAGGAAGATGGGGATCAATGAGCAGTTCTTC
CASRKMGINEQFF
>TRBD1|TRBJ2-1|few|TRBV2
TGTGCCAGCTCGGGACAGGGTAACAATGAGCAGTTCTTC
CASSGQGNNEQFF
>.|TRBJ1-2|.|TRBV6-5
TGTGCCAGCAGTTCAGGGTTTACAGTGAACTATGGCTACACCTTC
CASSSGFTVNYGYTF
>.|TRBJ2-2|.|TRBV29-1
TGCAGCGTTGGGTCGGGAAACACCGGGGAGCTGTTTTTT
CSVGSGNTGELFF
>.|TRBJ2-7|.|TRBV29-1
TGCAGCGTTCTGCGCGGGGAGCACGAGCAGTACTTC
CSVLRGEHEQYF
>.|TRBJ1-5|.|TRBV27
TGTGCCAGCAGTTGGAGGGTGAGCAATCAGCCCCAGCATTTT
CASSWRVSNQPQHF
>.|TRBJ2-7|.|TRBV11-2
TGTGCCAGCAGCTTACTTCCCTACGAGCAGTACTTC
CASSLLPYEQYF
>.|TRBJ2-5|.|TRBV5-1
TGCGCCAGCAGCCCCCAAGGGGGGCAGGAGACCCAGTACTTC
CASSPQGGQETQYF
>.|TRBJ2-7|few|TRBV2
TGTGCCAGCAGTTACGCAGCCTACGAGCAGTACTTC
CASSYAAYEQYF
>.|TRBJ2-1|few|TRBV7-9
TGTGCCAGCAGCTTAGACAGCTCCTACAATGAGCAGTTCTTC
CASSLDSSYNEQFF
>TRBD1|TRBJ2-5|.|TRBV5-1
TGCGCCAGCAGCTTGGAGGGACAGGGGACAATTGAGACCCAGTACTTC
CASSLEGQGTIETQYF
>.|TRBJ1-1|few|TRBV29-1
TGCAGCGTTGAAGAATGGGGAGGTATGAACACTGAAGCTTTCTTT
CSVEEWGGMNTEAFF
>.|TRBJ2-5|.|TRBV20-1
TGCAGCGGACAGACTCAAGAGACCCAGTACTTC
CSGQTQETQYF
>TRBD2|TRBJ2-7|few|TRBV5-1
TGCGCCAGCCGCCCTCGGACGGGAGGATTCTCCTACGAGCAGTACTTC
CASRPRTGGFSYEQYF
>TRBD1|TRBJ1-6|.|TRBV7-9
TGTGCCAGCAGACCGGGACAGGGAAAAAATTCACCCCTCCACTTT
CASRPGQGKNSPLHF
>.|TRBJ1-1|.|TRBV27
TGTGCCAGCAGTCCTACCTTAAGACGGATGAACACTGAAGCTTTCTTT
CASSPTLRRMNTEAFF
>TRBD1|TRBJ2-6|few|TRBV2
TGTGCCAGCAGTGAGATAACAGGGGGCTCTGGGGCCAACGTCCTGACTTTC
CASSEITGGSGANVLTF
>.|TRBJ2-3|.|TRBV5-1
TGCGCCAGCAAGGTGGGCAGCTACACAGATACGCAGTATTTT
CASKVGSYTDTQYF
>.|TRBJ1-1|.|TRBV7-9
TGTGCCAGCAGCCCACTGACAGGAGCCATGAACACTGAAGCTTTCTTT
CASSPLTGAMNTEAFF
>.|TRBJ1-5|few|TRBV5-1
TGCGCCAGCAGCCCCACGGGACACACTAATCAGCCCCAGCATTTT
CASSPTGHTNQPQHF
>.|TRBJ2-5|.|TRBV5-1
TGCGCCAGCAGCTTGGTTTTTGGCCAAGAGACCCAGTACTTC
CASSLVFGQETQYF
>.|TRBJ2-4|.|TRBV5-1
TGCGCCAGCAGCGTTGGAGGTCTTAGGACCAAAAACATTCAGTACTTC
CASSVGGLRTKNIQYF
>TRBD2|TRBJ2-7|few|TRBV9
TGTGCCAGCAGCGTAGCAACTAGCGACTTCTACGAGCAGTACTTC
CASSVATSDFYEQYF
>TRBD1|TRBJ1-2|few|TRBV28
TGTGCCAGCAGTCCCCGACAGGGGAGGGGCTATGGCTACACCTTC
CASSPRQGRGYGYTF
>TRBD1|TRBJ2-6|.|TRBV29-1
TGCAGCGTTGAAAGGGGGACAGGAGTATCTGGGGCCAACGTCCTGACTTTC
CSVERGTGVSGANVLTF
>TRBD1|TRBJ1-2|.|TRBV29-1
TGCAGCGTTCAGGGTAGAAGGACAGGGGCAGATGGCTACACCTTC
CSVQGRRTGADGYTF
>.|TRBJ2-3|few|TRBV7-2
TGTGCCAGCAGCTTAGGGCCCGCGGGGACAGATACGCAGTATTTT
CASSLGPAGTDTQYF